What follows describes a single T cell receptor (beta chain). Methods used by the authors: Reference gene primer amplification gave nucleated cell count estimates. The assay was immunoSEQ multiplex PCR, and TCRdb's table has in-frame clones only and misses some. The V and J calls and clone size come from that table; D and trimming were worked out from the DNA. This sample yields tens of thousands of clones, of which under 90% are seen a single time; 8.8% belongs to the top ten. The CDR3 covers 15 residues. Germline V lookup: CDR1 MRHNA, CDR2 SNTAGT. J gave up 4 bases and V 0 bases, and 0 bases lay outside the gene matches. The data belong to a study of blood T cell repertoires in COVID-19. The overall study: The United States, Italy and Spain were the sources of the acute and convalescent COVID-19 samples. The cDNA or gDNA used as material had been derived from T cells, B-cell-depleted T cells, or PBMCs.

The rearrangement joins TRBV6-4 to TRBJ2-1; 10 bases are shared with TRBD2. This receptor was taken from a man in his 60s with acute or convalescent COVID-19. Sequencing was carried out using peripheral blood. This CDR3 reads CASSDSLAGYNEQFF. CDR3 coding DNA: TGTGCCAGCAGTGACTCACTAGCGGGGTACAATGAGCAGTTCTTC.